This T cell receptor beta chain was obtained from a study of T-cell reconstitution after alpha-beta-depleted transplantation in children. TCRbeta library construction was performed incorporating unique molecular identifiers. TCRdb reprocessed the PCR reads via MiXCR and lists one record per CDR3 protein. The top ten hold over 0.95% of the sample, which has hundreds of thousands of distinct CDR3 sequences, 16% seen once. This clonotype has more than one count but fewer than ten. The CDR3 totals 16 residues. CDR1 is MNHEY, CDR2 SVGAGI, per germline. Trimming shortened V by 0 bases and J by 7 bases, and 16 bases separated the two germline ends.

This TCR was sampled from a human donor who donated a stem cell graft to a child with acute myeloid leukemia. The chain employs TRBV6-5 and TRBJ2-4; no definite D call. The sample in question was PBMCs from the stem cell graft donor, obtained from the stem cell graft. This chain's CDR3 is CASSYSAATVGNIQYF. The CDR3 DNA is TGTGCCAGCAGTTACTCGGCGGCGACTGTAGGGAACATTCAGTACTTC.